This note documents a single T cell receptor beta chain sequence. Its binding antigen is unknown. No qualities accompany the bases; no much larger clone lies one base away. The data are from a study of early T cells in non-severe SARS-CoV-2 infection (dated by TCRdb to about 2021). Looking at the study overall: Because TCR sequencing relied on bulk RNA taken from unsorted whole blood, pairing of alpha and beta chains was not possible. Overall results and qualifications from the work: VDJdb matching was skewed toward anti-spike CD8 responses, so virus-specific expansions were likely underestimated and private and CD4 specificities were missed.

The library relied on 5' RACE. Sequenced using a NextSeq 500. In the TCR library protocol, unique molecular identifiers were attached to individual cDNA molecules to correct for PCR bias and sequencing error. Sequencing covered both TCR alpha and beta chains, and within each sample the abundances of alpha and beta sequences were tightly co-correlated. The authors processed their data as follows. Decombinator V4 was used to perform V gene, J gene and CDR3 annotation of TCR sequences. Expanded TCRs were defined as changing significantly between any two time points under a Poisson model with p below 0.0001. TCR abundances were normalised to the total number of TCRs sequenced per sample and were expressed as counts per million. VDJdb, accessed 1 November 2021, was searched for CMV, EBV and SARS-CoV-2 annotated TCRs, excluding TCRs annotated for multiple antigens. Using fastp trimming at Q25 and MiXCR clonotype assembly, TCRdb reanalyzed the public sequencing data and kept in-frame beta chains. Duplicate CDR3 protein sequences are folded into a single record with the most common DNA and genes. The V and J calls come from TCRdb's annotation, not from the publication. This sample comprises about 52,000 distinct CDR3 sequences, roughly 10% of them detected only once. The top ten constitute about 10% of the sample.

Set within a cohort of healthcare workers in London, UK, this nested case-control study involved weekly PCR testing of nasopharyngeal swabs along with blood sampling. Healthcare workers were recruited during the week of the UK lockdown, between 23 and 31 March 2020, and followed weekly for up to roughly 16 weeks. The sequenced sample consisted of whole blood. The source of this sequence is an adult who was a healthcare worker with PCR-confirmed SARS-CoV-2 infection or an uninfected control (not recorded which).

Here the CDR3 is given as CAWSVLGLTGELFF. At the DNA level, the sequence is TGTGCCTGGAGTGTACTAGGTCTAACCGGGGAGCTGTTTTTT. The chain joins TRBV30 to TRBJ2-2; the D region possibly corresponds to TRBD2 (5 bases align). V is shortened by 0 bases, J by 5 bases, and the region joining them spans 10 bases. The germline V gene (reference sequence) gives CDR1 as GTSNPN and CDR2 as SVGIG. The CDR3 measures 14 amino acids from cysteine to phenylalanine. Of all the DNA, just the CDR3 is kept, 42 bases in frame from base 1.